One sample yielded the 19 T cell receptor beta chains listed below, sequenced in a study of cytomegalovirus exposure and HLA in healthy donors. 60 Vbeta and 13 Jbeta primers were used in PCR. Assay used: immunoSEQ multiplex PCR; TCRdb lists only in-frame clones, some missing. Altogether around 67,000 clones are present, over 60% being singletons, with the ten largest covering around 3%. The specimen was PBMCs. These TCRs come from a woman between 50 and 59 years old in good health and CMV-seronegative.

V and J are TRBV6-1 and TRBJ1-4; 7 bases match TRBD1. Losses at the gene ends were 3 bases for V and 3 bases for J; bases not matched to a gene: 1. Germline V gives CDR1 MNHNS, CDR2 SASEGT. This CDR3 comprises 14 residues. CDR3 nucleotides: TGTGCCAGCAGTGAGACAGGGCCTAATGAAAAACTGTTTTTT. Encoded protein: CASSETGPNEKLFF.

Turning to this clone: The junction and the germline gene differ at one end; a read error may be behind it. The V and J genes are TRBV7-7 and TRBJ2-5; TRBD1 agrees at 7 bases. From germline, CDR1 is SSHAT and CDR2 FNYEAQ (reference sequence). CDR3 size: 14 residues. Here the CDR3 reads CASSQQGYQETQYF. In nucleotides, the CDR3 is TGTGCTAGCAGCCAACAGGGGTACCAAGAGACCCAGTACTTC.

Written as DNA, the CDR3 is TGTGCCAGCAGCCCGCAGCGGTTAGCGGGACTGGATGAGCAGTTCTTC. Protein product: CASSPQRLAGLDEQFF. The chain has TRBV7-2 and TRBJ2-1; TRBD2 agrees at 8 bases. The length of the CDR3 is 16 residues. Germline values: CDR1 SGHTA, CDR2 FQGNSA. The V gene end was trimmed by 5 bases and the J gene end by 8 bases; junction bases not matched to a gene: 14.

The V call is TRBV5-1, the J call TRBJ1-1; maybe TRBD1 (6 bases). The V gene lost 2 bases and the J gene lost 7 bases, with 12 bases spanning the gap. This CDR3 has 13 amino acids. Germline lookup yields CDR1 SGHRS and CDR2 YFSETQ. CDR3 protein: CASSLSGDHEAFF. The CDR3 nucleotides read TGCGCCAGCAGCTTATCAGGGGATCATGAAGCTTTCTTT. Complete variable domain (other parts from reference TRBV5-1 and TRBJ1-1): KAGVTQTPRYLIKTRGQQVTLSCSPISGHRSVSWYQQTPGQGLQFLFEYFSETQRNKGNFPGRFSGRQFSNSRSEMNVSTLELGDSALYLCASSLSGDHEAFFGQGTRLTVV.

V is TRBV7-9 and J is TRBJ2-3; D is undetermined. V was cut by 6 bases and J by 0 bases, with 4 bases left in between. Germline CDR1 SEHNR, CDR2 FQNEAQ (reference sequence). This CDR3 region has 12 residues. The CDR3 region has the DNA TGTGCCAGCAGGGCTAGCACAGATACGCAGTATTTT. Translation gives CASRASTDTQYF.

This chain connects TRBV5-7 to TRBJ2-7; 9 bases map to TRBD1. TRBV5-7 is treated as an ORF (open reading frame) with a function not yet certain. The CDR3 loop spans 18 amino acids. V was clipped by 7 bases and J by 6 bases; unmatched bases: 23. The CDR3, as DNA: TGTGCCAGCCCCAAATCCGGGACAGGGAAAGTTGGGTTCTTCGAGCAGTACTTC. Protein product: CASPKSGTGKVGFFEQYF.

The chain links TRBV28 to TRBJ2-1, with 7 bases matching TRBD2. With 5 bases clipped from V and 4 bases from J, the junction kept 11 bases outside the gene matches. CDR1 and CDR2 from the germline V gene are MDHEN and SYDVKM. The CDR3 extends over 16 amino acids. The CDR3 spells CASSPGGAGTYNEQFF. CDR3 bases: TGTGCCAGCAGTCCGGGGGGAGCGGGGACTTACAATGAGCAGTTCTTC.

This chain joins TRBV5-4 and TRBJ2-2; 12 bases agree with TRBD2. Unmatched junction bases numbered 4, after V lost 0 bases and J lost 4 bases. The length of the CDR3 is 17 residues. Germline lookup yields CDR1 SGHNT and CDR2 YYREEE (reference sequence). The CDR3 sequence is CASSLGLAGAVTGELFF. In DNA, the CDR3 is TGTGCCAGCAGCTTGGGACTAGCGGGAGCGGTCACCGGGGAGCTGTTTTTT.

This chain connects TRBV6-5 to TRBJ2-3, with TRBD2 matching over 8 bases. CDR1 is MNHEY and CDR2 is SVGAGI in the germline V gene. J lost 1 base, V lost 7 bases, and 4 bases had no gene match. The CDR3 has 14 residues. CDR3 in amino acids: CASTWREGTDTQYF. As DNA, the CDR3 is TGTGCCAGCACCTGGCGGGAGGGCACAGATACGCAGTATTTT.

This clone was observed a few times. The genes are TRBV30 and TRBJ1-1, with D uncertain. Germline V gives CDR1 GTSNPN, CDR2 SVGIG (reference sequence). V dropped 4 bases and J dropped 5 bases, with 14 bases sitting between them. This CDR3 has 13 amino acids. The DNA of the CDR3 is TGTGCCTGGACTCTGGGCGGGTGGACTGAAGCTTTCTTT. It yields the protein CAWTLGGWTEAFF.

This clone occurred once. DNA of the CDR3: TGCGCCAGCAGCTTGGAAGGGACAGGAGGTGAAAAACTGTTTTTT. Protein: CASSLEGTGGEKLFF. The rearrangement uses TRBV5-1 and TRBJ1-4; 8 nucleotides align to TRBD1. CDR1 and CDR2 from the germline V gene are SGHRS and YFSETQ. The CDR3 totals 15 residues. V shed 0 bases and J 7 bases; nucleotides not matched to a gene: 5.

This CDR3 reads CASSFISENTEAFF. The CDR3 DNA sequence: TGCGCCAGCAGCTTTATTTCAGAGAACACTGAAGCTTTCTTT. The gene calls are TRBV5-1 and TRBJ1-1; D is unclear. Germline CDR1 is SGHRS and CDR2 is YFSETQ. Trimming shortened V by 2 bases and J by 1 base, and 9 bases separated the two germline ends. There are 14 residues in the CDR3.

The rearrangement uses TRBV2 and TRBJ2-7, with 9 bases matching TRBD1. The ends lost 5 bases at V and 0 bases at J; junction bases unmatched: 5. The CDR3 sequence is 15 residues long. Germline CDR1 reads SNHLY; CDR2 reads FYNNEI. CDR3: CASSTDRGGSYEQYF. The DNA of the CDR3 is TGTGCCAGCAGTACGGACAGGGGAGGCTCCTACGAGCAGTACTTC.

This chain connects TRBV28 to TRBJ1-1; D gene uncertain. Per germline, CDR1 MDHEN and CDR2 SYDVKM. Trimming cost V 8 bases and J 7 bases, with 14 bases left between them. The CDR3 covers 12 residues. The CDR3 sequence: CASRGNWDEAFF. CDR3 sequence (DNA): TGTGCCAGCCGGGGAAATTGGGATGAAGCTTTCTTT.

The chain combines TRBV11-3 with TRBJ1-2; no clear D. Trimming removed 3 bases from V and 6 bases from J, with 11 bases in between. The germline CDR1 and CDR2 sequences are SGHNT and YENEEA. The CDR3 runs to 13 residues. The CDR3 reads CASSFLDGDGYTF. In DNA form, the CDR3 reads TGTGCCAGCAGCTTCCTGGACGGGGATGGCTACACCTTC.

The CDR3 region is CASGLDDRHYTF. CDR3 DNA: TGTGCTAGTGGTTTGGATGACAGGCACTACACCTTC. This rearrangement joins TRBV12-5 to TRBJ1-2; D might be TRBD1 (6 bases). The CDR3 contains 12 residues. Per the germline V gene, CDR1 is LGHNT and CDR2 is FRNRAP. V was cut by 1 base and J by 10 bases, with 10 bases left in between.

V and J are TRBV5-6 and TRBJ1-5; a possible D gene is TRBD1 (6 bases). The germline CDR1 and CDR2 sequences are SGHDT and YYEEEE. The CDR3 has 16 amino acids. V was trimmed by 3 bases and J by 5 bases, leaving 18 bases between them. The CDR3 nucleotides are TGTGCCAGCAGCTCAAGAAGGCGGCAGGGGTATCAGCCCCAGCATTTT. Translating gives CASSSRRRQGYQPQHF.

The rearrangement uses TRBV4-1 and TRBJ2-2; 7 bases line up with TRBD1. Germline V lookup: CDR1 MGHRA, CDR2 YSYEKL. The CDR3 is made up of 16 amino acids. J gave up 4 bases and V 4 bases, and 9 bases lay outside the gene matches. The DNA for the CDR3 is TGCGCCAGCAGCCCCCTCCGGGACAGACCCACCGGGGAGCTGTTTTTT. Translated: CASSPLRDRPTGELFF.

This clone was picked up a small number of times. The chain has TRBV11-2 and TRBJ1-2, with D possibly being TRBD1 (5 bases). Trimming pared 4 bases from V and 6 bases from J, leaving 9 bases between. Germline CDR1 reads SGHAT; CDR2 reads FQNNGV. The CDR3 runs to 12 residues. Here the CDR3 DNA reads TGTGCCAGCAGCTGGGGAGGGGATGGCTACACCTTC. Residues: CASSWGGDGYTF.